This entry describes one TCR beta chain. Primers used in a second PCR of roughly 6 to 12 cycles were a sample-barcoded 5' primer and a J-beta primer mix. Unique molecular identifiers of 12 random nucleotides labeled each cDNA. TCRdb re-called the 5' RACE reads with MiXCR, one entry per CDR3 protein. The data hold over a million distinct CDR3 sequences, with approximately 59% observed a single time. This entry belongs to a study of blood T cells in healthy people across ages. The CDR3 runs 14 residues. Germline trimming cut 2 bases from V and 0 bases from J; bases unmatched to any gene: 3. CDR1 is SQVTM, CDR2 ANQGSEA, per germline.

What was sequenced was blood. This receptor was obtained from a man aged 18 to 30 in good health. This sequence joins TRBV29-1 and TRBJ2-7; TRBD1 aligns across 8 bases. The CDR3 DNA sequence: TGCAGCGTTGAACTGGACAGGGACTCCTACGAGCAGTACTTC. Amino acids: CSVELDRDSYEQYF.